This passage covers 24 T cell receptor beta chains from one sample sequenced in a study of long-term antiretroviral therapy in people with HIV. Investigators performed immunoSEQ version v3.0 at survey level. The table came from immunoSEQ multiplex PCR; TCRdb's copy has only in-frame clones and leaves some out. The sample comprises 20,000 or so clones, roughly 88% of which are singletons, and about 20% rests with the top ten. The input for sequencing was unsorted PBMCs, taken 0.1 years before starting antiretroviral therapy. All receptors derive from a man younger than 35 with HIV.

The chain joins TRBV28 to TRBJ2-2, with 10 bases aligning to TRBD2. Per germline, CDR1 MDHEN and CDR2 SYDVKM. The J segment lost 3 bases and the V segment lost 5 bases, leaving 12 bases of the junction unmatched. This CDR3 has 18 residues. CDR3 sequence (DNA): TGTGCCAGCAGTCCGCTAGTTCCGGGACTAGCGTACACCGGGGAGCTGTTTTTT. Protein sequence: CASSPLVPGLAYTGELFF.

As regards this clone: In the same sample, other DNA sequences code for this CDR3. The gene calls are TRBV10-2 and TRBJ2-7; D is ambiguous. CDR1 is WSHSY and CDR2 is SAAADI in the germline V gene. V lost 0 bases, J lost 2 bases, and 8 bases lay in between. The CDR3 is 14 residues long. This CDR3 is CASSESGSTYEQYF. CDR3 coding DNA: TGCGCCAGCAGTGAGTCGGGCAGCACCTACGAGCAGTACTTC.

The chain recombines TRBV10-2 with TRBJ2-3, with 7 bases fitting TRBD2. The V gene end was trimmed by 3 bases and the J gene end by 1 base; junction bases not matched to a gene: 1. The CDR3 covers 14 residues. Germline V lookup: CDR1 WSHSY, CDR2 SAAADI. CDR3 coding DNA: TGCGCCAGCAGTGACCGGGGGGGCACAGATACGCAGTATTTT. Protein product: CASSDRGGTDTQYF.

V gene TRBV5-1 combines with J gene TRBJ1-1; D is possibly TRBD1 (5 bases). Germline V lookup: CDR1 SGHRS, CDR2 YFSETQ. V was cut by 0 bases and J by 3 bases, with 15 bases left in between. The CDR3 totals 16 residues. The CDR3 is CASSLGQHGADTEAFF. As DNA, the CDR3 is TGCGCCAGCAGCTTGGGGCAACACGGGGCGGACACTGAAGCTTTCTTT.

J is TRBJ1-1 and V is TRBV5-5; 7 nucleotides agree with TRBD1. With V trimmed by 4 bases and J by 1 base, 1 base remained unmatched. The CDR3 consists of 13 residues. CDR1 SGHKS and CDR2 YYEKEE come from the germline V gene (reference sequence). The CDR3 bases are TGTGCCAGCAGCCGACAGGGGAACACTGAAGCTTTCTTT. As protein: CASSRQGNTEAFF.

This clone occurred a few times. V gene TRBV7-9 combines with J gene TRBJ1-5; D gene ambiguous. V was pared by 1 base and J by 9 bases, with 7 bases between. This CDR3 contains 12 residues. Per the germline V gene, CDR1 is SEHNR and CDR2 is FQNEAQ (reference sequence). CDR3 in amino acids: CASSLESGPQHF. As DNA, the CDR3 is TGTGCCAGCAGCTTAGAGTCAGGGCCCCAGCATTTT.

This clone was picked up one time. CDR3: CASSSQGLSSYNEQFF. CDR3 nucleotides: TGCGCCAGCAGCTCCCAGGGGCTGAGCTCCTACAATGAGCAGTTCTTC. The chain couples TRBV5-1 to TRBJ2-1, with TRBD1 as a possible D gene (6 bases). Per germline, CDR1 SGHRS and CDR2 YFSETQ. With 3 bases removed from V and 0 bases from J, the gap between germline ends came to 13 bases. CDR3 size: 16 residues.

J is TRBJ2-1 and V is TRBV19, with a possible D match to TRBD1 (6 bases). Germline-derived CDR1 and CDR2 are LNHDA and SQIVND (reference sequence). V was trimmed by 5 bases and J by 2 bases, leaving 13 bases between them. The CDR3 is made up of 15 amino acids. This CDR3 is CASSSGQSTYNEQFF. CDR3 coding DNA: TGTGCCAGTAGTTCTGGACAGTCTACCTACAATGAGCAGTTCTTC.

The chain combines TRBV6-1 with TRBJ1-1, with unresolved D. Germline loops: CDR1 MNHNS, CDR2 SASEGT. V lost 7 bases, J lost 5 bases, and 20 bases lay in between. CDR3 length: 15 amino acids. The CDR3 is CASTNAGGRRTEAFF. The CDR3 bases are TGTGCCAGCACGAATGCTGGAGGGAGGAGGACTGAAGCTTTCTTT.

The chain couples TRBV4-1 to TRBJ1-1; no clear D gene. This CDR3 is built from 15 residues. The V gene's germline CDR1 is MGHRA and CDR2 YSYEKL. V was cut by 1 base and J by 2 bases, with 11 bases left in between. CDR3 region: CASSQGAGLNTEAFF. As DNA, the CDR3 is TGCGCCAGCAGCCAAGGGGCCGGCCTAAACACTGAAGCTTTCTTT.

The chain recombines TRBV18 with TRBJ2-7, with D perhaps assigned TRBD1 or TRBD2 (5 bases each). Germline V gene lookup returns CDR1 KGHSH and CDR2 LQKENI. Trimming took 2 bases from V and 0 from J, leaving 14 bases between them. This CDR3 is 16 amino acids long. CDR3 loop: CASSPSPGRSSYEQYF. CDR3 DNA: TGTGCCAGCTCACCATCGCCGGGACGGAGCTCCTACGAGCAGTACTTC.

V usage is TRBV6-5 and J usage is TRBJ2-5, with 10 bases lining up with TRBD2. Trimming cost V 5 bases and J 5 bases; bases outside gene matches: 8. Germline V gene sequence: CDR1 MNHEY, CDR2 SVGAGI. The CDR3 sequence is 15 residues long. CDR3 residues: CASSHSGGEGETQYF. Written as DNA, the CDR3 is TGTGCCAGCAGTCACAGCGGGGGGGAGGGGGAGACCCAGTACTTC.

The chain couples TRBV9 to TRBJ2-3; TRBD2 agrees at 8 bases. The CDR3 runs to 15 residues. Germline V gives CDR1 SGDLS, CDR2 YYNGEE. V trimming: 0 bases; J trimming: 6 bases; junction bases outside the gene matches: 6. The CDR3 sequence: CASSVGGGRSDTQYF. The CDR3 nucleotides read TGTGCCAGCAGCGTAGGGGGCGGGAGGAGCGATACGCAGTATTTT.

This chain joins TRBV11-1 and TRBJ2-7; tentatively, D is TRBD1 (6 bases). Trimming took 5 bases from V and 2 from J, leaving 16 bases between them. The CDR3 totals 15 residues. The germline CDR1 and CDR2 sequences are SGHAT and FQDESV (reference sequence). The CDR3 spells CASSQGSGDPYEQYF. Written as DNA, the CDR3 is TGTGCCAGCAGCCAAGGCTCAGGGGACCCCTACGAGCAGTACTTC. The variable domain in full, completed from reference TRBV11-1 and TRBJ2-7, reads EAEVAQSPRYKITEKSQAVAFWCDPISGHATLYWYRQILGQGPELLVQFQDESVVDDSQLPKDRFSAERLKGVDSTLKIQPAELGDSAMYLCASSQGSGDPYEQYFGPGTRLTVT.

The chain uses TRBV2 and TRBJ1-5, with 11 nucleotides matching TRBD1. The CDR3 totals 17 residues. V dropped 4 bases and J dropped 0; count of bases not matched to a gene: 5. The germline V gene has CDR1 SNHLY and CDR2 FYNNEI. This CDR3 is CASSGWDRGYSNQPQHF. The CDR3 coding sequence is TGTGCCAGCAGTGGATGGGACAGGGGGTATAGCAATCAGCCCCAGCATTTT.

The V call is TRBV2, the J call TRBJ2-5, with D unresolved. The germline CDR1 and CDR2 sequences are SNHLY and FYNNEI. The CDR3 runs 13 residues. Trimming stripped 1 base from V and 4 bases from J, with 7 bases between. The CDR3 nucleotides are TGTGCCAGCAGTGAAGAGGCTGGAGAGACCCAGTACTTC. Amino acids: CASSEEAGETQYF.

The sample holds one count of this clone. The V and J genes are TRBV30 and TRBJ2-7; 7 bases fit TRBD1. The CDR3 spans 12 residues. Trimming cost V 0 bases and J 4 bases; bases outside gene matches: 0. Germline V lookup: CDR1 GTSNPN, CDR2 SVGIG (reference sequence). In DNA form, the CDR3 reads TGTGCCTGGAGTGTCAGGGGGTACGAGCAGTACTTC. It yields the protein CAWSVRGYEQYF.

This chain joins TRBV6-5 and TRBJ1-2; D is undetermined. The CDR3 has 15 amino acids. Germline V gene data show CDR1 as MNHEY and CDR2 as SVGAGI. V was clipped by 1 base and J by 4 bases, with 13 bases between them. In DNA form, the CDR3 reads TGTGCCAGCAGTTACTTTCAGTCTAGGGCCTATGGCTACACCTTC. This codes for CASSYFQSRAYGYTF.

This rearrangement joins TRBV6-5 to TRBJ1-5; TRBD1 is a possible D gene (6 bases). V dropped 10 bases and J dropped 6 bases, with 19 bases sitting between them. From germline, CDR1 is MNHEY and CDR2 SVGAGI. The CDR3 runs to 14 residues. The CDR3 bases are TGTGCCAACGCTGTGTGGGGGCTGAGTCAGCCCCAGCATTTT. This encodes CANAVWGLSQPQHF.

The chain joins TRBV5-5 to TRBJ2-7; D is uncertain. The CDR3 covers 15 residues. Germline CDR1 is SGHKS and CDR2 is YYEKEE (reference sequence). Trimming removed 3 bases at V and 0 bases at J, with 13 bases between. DNA of the CDR3: TGTGCCAGCAGCTCGTCTGGGTGGGGCTCCTACGAGCAGTACTTC. It translates to CASSSSGWGSYEQYF. Full variable domain (remainder filled in from reference TRBV5-5 and TRBJ2-7): DAGVTQSPTHLIKTRGQQVTLRCSPISGHKSVSWYQQVLGQGPQFIFQYYEKEERGRGNFPDRFSARQFPNYSSELNVNALLLGDSALYLCASSSSGWGSYEQYFGPGTRLTVT.

This chain joins TRBV19 and TRBJ1-1; D unresolved. Trimming removed 0 bases from V and 4 bases from J, with 3 bases in between. In germline, CDR1 is LNHDA, CDR2 SQIVND (reference sequence). The CDR3 has 12 amino acids. The CDR3 here is CASSIETTEAFF. The CDR3 DNA sequence: TGTGCCAGTAGTATAGAGACCACTGAAGCTTTCTTT.

The chain links TRBV12-5 to TRBJ2-2; no definite D call. Germline values: CDR1 LGHNT, CDR2 FRNRAP. Trimming pared 6 bases from V and 1 base from J, leaving 12 bases between. This CDR3 spans 15 amino acids. The chain's CDR3 is CASGLQQLNTGELFF. The CDR3 bases are TGTGCTAGTGGGTTACAACAACTGAACACCGGGGAGCTGTTTTTT. Looking up the rest from reference TRBV12-5 and TRBJ2-2 gives the full variable domain: DARVTQTPRHKVTEMGQEVTMRCQPILGHNTVFWYRQTMMQGLELLAYFRNRAPLDDSGMPKDRFSAEMPDATLATLKIQPSEPRDSAVYFCASGLQQLNTGELFFGEGSRLTVL.

This clone was recorded only once. The V call is TRBV2, the J call TRBJ1-1; the D gene is possibly TRBD1 (6 bases). V was cut by 6 bases and J by 3 bases, with 14 bases left in between. The CDR3 is 14 amino acids. Germline V CDR1 and CDR2: SNHLY, FYNNEI. In DNA form, the CDR3 reads TGTGCCAGCAGGATTCTACAGGGTGACACTGAAGCTTTCTTT. Protein sequence: CASRILQGDTEAFF.

The chain combines TRBV30 with TRBJ1-1; unclear D gene. This CDR3 contains 12 residues. Trimming took off 5 bases at V and 1 base at J, with 8 bases between the two ends. Germline values: CDR1 GTSNPN, CDR2 SVGIG (reference sequence). The CDR3 region has the DNA TGTGCCTGGGGGCGGCCGAACACTGAAGCTTTCTTT. This encodes CAWGRPNTEAFF. Supplemented by reference TRBV30 and TRBJ1-1, the full variable domain reads SQTIHQWPATLVQPVGSPLSLECTVEGTSNPNLYWYRQAAGRGLQLLFYSVGIGQISSEVPQNLSASRPQDRQFILSSKKLLLSDSGFYLCAWGRPNTEAFFGQGTRLTVV.